Presented here are 6 T cell receptor beta chains from one specimen sequenced in a study of T-cell memory formation after mild COVID-19. TCRdb independently ran MiXCR on the 5' RACE reads; one entry per CDR3 protein. The sample yields about 38,000 distinct CDR3 sequences, about an eighth seen once. The sample consisted of PBMCs or a T cell subset sorted from them (not recorded which). These receptors all stem from a man between 18 and 29 years old who had mild COVID-19 (a few samples of this study predate the infection). Cell type and time point are not known.

This clonotype has ten or more counts. V gene TRBV24-1 combines with J gene TRBJ1-5, with D unresolved. CDR3 length: 15 residues. Trimming pared 4 bases from V and 7 bases from J, leaving 16 bases between. Germline values: CDR1 KGHDR, CDR2 SFDVKD. The CDR3 protein is CATSERWEGEQPQHF. CDR3 coding DNA: TGTGCCACCAGTGAAAGGTGGGAGGGAGAGCAGCCCCAGCATTTT.

This clonotype occurred many times. This chain uses TRBV7-8 with TRBJ1-5, with unresolved D. Germline CDR1 and CDR2: SGHVS and FQNEAQ. The V gene lost 2 bases and the J gene lost 7 bases, with 9 bases spanning the gap. There are 13 residues in the CDR3. CDR3 DNA: TGTGCCAGCAGCTTATTCATGGGCCAGCCCCAGCATTTT. Its translation is CASSLFMGQPQHF.

The table lists this clonotype with many counts. The chain combines TRBV7-2 with TRBJ1-5, with D uncertain. This CDR3 spans 14 amino acids. Germline V gives CDR1 SGHTA, CDR2 FQGNSA. Trimming shortened V by 0 bases and J by 5 bases, and 8 bases separated the two germline ends. This CDR3 reads CASSLAGLYQPQHF. The CDR3 nucleotides read TGTGCCAGCAGCTTAGCAGGGTTGTATCAGCCCCAGCATTTT.

Ten or more counts support this clonotype. The chain employs TRBV7-2 and TRBJ1-5; 7 bases line up with TRBD1. Trimming took 0 bases from V and 2 from J; bases not matched to a gene: 7. Germline-derived CDR1 and CDR2 are SGHTA and FQGNSA. The CDR3 consists of 17 residues. CDR3 coding DNA: TGTGCCAGCAGCTTAGCGGGTCCAGGGGGGGGCAATCAGCCCCAGCATTTT. Translation gives CASSLAGPGGGNQPQHF.

This clonotype was seen at least ten times. The chain carries TRBV27 and TRBJ1-6; D remains unclear. With 1 base removed from V and 8 bases from J, the gap between germline ends came to 12 bases. Per germline, CDR1 MNHEY and CDR2 SMNVEV (reference sequence). The CDR3 has 15 residues. The CDR3 nucleotides are TGTGCCAGCAGTTTATTGCACGATACTTATTCACCCCTCCACTTT. It encodes CASSLLHDTYSPLHF.

This clonotype was seen repeatedly, ten times or more. The rearrangement links TRBV6-4 to TRBJ2-2, with D possibly being TRBD1 (7 bases). The germline V gene has CDR1 MRHNA and CDR2 SNTAGT. V shed 2 bases and J shed 5 bases, with 9 bases lying between them. The CDR3 has 14 amino acids. CDR3 protein: CASSDQGGTGELFF. The CDR3 nucleotides read TGTGCCAGCAGTGACCAGGGGGGAACCGGGGAGCTGTTTTTT.